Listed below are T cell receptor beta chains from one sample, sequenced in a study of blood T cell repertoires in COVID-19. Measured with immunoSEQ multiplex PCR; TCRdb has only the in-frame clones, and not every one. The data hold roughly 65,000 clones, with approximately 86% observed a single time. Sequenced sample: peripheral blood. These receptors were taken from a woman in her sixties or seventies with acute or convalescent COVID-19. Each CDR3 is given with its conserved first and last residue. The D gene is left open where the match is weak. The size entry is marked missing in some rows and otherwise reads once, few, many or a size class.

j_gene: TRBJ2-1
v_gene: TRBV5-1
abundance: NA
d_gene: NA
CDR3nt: TGCGCCAGCAGCTTGGTAGGGGATGAGCAGTTCTTC
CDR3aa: CASSLVGDEQFF

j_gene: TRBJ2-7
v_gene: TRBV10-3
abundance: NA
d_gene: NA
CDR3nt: TGTGCCATCAGTGAGCCCCGGCAGGGGCAGTACTTC
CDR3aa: CAISEPRQGQYF

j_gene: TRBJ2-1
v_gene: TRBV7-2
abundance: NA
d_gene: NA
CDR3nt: TGTGCCAGCAGCTTAGGAACTTCCATCTACAATGAGCAGTTCTTC
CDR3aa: CASSLGTSIYNEQFF

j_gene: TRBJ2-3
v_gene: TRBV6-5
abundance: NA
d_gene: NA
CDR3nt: TGTGCCAGCAGTCCGTCCGATCAGGACACAGATACGCAGTATTTT
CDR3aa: CASSPSDQDTDTQYF

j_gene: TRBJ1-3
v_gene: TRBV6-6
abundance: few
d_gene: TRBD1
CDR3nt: TGTGCCAGCAGTGACGGACAGGTCGGAAACACCATATATTTT
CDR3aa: CASSDGQVGNTIYF

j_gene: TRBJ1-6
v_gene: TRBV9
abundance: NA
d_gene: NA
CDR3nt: TGTGCCAGCAGCGTAGGTCAGGGGAATTCACCCCTCCACTTT
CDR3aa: CASSVGQGNSPLHF

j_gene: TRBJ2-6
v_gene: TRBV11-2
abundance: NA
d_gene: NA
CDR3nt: TGTGCCAGCAGCCCCGCGCCGGGAGAGGGCAACGTCCTGACTTTC
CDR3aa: CASSPAPGEGNVLTF

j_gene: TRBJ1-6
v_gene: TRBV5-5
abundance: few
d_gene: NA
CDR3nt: TGTGCCAGCAGCTTGGGCAGGGCTTTCACACCCCTCCACTTT
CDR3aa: CASSLGRAFTPLHF

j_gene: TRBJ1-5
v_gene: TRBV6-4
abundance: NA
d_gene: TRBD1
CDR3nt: TGTGCCAGCAGTGACGGGACAGAATTAAATCAGCCCCAGCATTTT
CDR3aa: CASSDGTELNQPQHF

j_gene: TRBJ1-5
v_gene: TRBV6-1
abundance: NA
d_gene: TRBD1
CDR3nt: TGTGCCAGCAGTGAACATGAGACAGGGGTTACTCAGCCCCAGCATTTT
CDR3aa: CASSEHETGVTQPQHF

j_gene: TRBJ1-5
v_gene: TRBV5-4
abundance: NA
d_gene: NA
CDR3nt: TGTGCCAGCAGCTTAGACGGAGATCAGCCCCAGCATTTT
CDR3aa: CASSLDGDQPQHF

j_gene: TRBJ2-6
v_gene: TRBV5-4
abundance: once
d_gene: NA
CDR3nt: TGTGCCAGCAGCTTGTCTACAGGGATCGGGGCCAACGTCCTGACTTTC
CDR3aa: CASSLSTGIGANVLTF

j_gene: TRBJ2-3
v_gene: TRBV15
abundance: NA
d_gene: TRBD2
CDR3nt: TGTGCCACCAGCAGAGGCGAGACTAGCGAACGGTATTTT
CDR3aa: CATSRGETSERYF

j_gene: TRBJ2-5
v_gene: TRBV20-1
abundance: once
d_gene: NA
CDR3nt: TGCAGTGCTAGTGGGACAAGTGGGGAGACCCAGTACTTC
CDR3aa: CSASGTSGETQYF

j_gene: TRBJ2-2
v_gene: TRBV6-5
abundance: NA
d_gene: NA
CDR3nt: TGTGCCAGCAGTCCAGCGTGGAACACCGGGGAGCTGTTTTTT
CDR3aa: CASSPAWNTGELFF

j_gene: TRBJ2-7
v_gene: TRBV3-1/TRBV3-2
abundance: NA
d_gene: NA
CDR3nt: TGTGCCAGCAGCCAAGAAGCGCTCCTCGGTGGCGAGCAGTACTTC
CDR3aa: CASSQEALLGGEQYF

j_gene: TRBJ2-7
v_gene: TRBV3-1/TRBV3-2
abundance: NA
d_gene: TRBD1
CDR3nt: TGTGCCAGCAGCCAACAACTCCTGACAGGGGGTGAGCAGTACTTC
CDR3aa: CASSQQLLTGGEQYF

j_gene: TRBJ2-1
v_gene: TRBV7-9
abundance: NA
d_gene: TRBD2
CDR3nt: TGTGCCAGCAGCTTGGGAGTTAGCGGGGGGGCGTTCGAGCAGTTCTTC
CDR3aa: CASSLGVSGGAFEQFF

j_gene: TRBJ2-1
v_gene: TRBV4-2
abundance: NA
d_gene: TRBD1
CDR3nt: TGTGCCAGCAGCCAAGGAACGGGGGACAGGGGCCATGAGCAGTTCTTC
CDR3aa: CASSQGTGDRGHEQFF

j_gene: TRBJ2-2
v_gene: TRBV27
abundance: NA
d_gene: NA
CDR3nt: TGTGCCAGCAGTTCCACCGCAGGGATTAACACCGGGGAGCTGTTTTTT
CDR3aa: CASSSTAGINTGELFF

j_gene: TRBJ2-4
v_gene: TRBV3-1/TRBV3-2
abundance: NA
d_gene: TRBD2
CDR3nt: TGTGCCAGCAGCCTTACGGATGTAGCGGGGGTCCCCCTTCATAGGGTCAAAAACATTCAGTACTTC
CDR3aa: CASSLTDVAGVPLHRVKNIQYF

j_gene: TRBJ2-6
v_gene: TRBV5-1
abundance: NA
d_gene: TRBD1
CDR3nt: TGCGCCAGCAGCTCCCAGGGGGCTTATGGGGCCAACGTCCTGACTTTC
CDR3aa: CASSSQGAYGANVLTF

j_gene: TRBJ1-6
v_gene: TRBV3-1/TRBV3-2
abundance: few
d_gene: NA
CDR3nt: TGTGCCAGCAGCCCGGGGGGGGGCCTGGGGCGTAGGCCCCTCCACTTT
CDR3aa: CASSPGGGLGRRPLHF

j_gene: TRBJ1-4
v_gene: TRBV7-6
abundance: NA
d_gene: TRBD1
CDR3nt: TGTGCCAGCAGCTTACGGGGACAGGGCTCAACTAATGAAAAACTGTTTTTT
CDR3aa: CASSLRGQGSTNEKLFF

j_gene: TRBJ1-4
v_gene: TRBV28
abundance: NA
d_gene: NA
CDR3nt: TGTGCCAGCAGTTCGAATCAGTTACGTACTAATGAAAAACTGTTTTTT
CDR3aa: CASSSNQLRTNEKLFF

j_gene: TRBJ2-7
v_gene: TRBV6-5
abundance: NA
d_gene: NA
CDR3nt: TGTGCCAGCAATAGACAGGACTCCTACGAGCAGTACTTC
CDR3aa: CASNRQDSYEQYF

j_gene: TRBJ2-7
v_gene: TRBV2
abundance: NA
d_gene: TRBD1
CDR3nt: TGTGCCAGCAGTGAAGGAGGGACAGGGGCCTACGAGCAGTACTTC
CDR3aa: CASSEGGTGAYEQYF

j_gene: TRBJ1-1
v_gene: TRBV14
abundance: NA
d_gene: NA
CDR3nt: TGTGCCAGCAGCCCAACAGCGGGGACTGAAGCTTTCTTT
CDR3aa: CASSPTAGTEAFF

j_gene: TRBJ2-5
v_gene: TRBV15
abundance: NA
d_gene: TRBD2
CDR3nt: TGTGCCACCAGCAGAGGGCGGGGAAGCGGGGGCCCTCTGGAGACCCAGTACTTC
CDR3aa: CATSRGRGSGGPLETQYF

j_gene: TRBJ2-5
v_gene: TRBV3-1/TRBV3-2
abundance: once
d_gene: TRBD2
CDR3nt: TGTGCCAGCACCCAAATGACTAGCGTGTTTCGAGAGACCCAGTACTTC
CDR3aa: CASTQMTSVFRETQYF

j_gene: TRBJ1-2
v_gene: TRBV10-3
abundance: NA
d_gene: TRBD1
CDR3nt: TGTGCCATCAGTGAGGACAGGGGAATTCATGGCTACACCTTC
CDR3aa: CAISEDRGIHGYTF

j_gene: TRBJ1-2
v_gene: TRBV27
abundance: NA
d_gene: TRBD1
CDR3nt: TGTGCCAGCAGGGCCGGGACAGGACAAGATGGCTACACCTTC
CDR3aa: CASRAGTGQDGYTF

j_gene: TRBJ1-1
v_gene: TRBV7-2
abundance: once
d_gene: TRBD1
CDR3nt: TGTGCCAGCAGCACCAGGCCCGGGACAGGGGGGACTGAAGCTTTCTTT
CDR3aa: CASSTRPGTGGTEAFF

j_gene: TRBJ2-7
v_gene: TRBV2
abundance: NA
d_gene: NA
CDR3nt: TGTGCCAGCAGGGCGGACAGAAAGAGCTCCTACGAGCAGTACTTC
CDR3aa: CASRADRKSSYEQYF

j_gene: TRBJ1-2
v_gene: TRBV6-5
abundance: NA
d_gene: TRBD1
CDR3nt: TGTGCCAGCAGCGACGGACAGGCGCGAGGAGGCTACACCTTC
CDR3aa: CASSDGQARGGYTF

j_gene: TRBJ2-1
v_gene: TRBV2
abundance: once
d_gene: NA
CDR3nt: TGTGCCAGCAGTGAATGGGTAGCGGATGAGCAGTTCTTC
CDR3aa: CASSEWVADEQFF

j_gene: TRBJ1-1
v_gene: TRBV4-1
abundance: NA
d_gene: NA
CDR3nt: TGCGCCAGCAGCCAAACAGACATGAACACTGAAGCTTTCTTT
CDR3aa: CASSQTDMNTEAFF

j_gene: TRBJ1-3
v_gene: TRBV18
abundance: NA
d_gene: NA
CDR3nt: TGTGCCAGCTCACCCCGCCAGACAGACCTCTCTGGAAACACCATATATTTT
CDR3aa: CASSPRQTDLSGNTIYF